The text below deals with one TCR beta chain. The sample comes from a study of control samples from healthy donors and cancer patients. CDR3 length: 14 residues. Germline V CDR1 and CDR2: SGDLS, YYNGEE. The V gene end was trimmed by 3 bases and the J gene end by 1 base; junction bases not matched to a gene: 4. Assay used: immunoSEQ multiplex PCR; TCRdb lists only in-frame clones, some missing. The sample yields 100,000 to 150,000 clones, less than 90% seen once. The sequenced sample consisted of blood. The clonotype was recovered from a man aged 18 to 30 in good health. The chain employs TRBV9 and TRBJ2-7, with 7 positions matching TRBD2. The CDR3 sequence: CASSAQAGSYEQYF. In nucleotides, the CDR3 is TGTGCCAGCAGCGCACAAGCGGGATCCTACGAGCAGTACTTC.